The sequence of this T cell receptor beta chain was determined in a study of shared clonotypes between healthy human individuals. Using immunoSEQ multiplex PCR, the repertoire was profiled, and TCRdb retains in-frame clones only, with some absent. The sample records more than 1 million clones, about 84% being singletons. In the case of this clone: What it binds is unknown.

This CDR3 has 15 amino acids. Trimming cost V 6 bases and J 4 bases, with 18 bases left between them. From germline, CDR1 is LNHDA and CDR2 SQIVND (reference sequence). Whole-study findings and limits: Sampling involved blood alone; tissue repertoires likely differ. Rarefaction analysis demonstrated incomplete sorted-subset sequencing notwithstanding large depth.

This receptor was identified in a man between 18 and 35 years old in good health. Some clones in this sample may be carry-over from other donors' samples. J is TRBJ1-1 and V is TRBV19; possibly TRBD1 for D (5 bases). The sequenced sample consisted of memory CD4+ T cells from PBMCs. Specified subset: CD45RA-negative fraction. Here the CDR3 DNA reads TGTGCCAGTAGACCAACCAGGGTGTTCGGCACTGAAGCTTTCTTT. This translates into CASRPTRVFGTEAFF.